A selection of T cell receptor beta chains follows, all from one sample in a study of shared clonotypes between healthy human individuals. Sequenced by immunoSEQ multiplex PCR; TCRdb stores in-frame clones only, minus some. In the table there are 1.6 million or so clones, about 98.5% of which are singletons. Specimen: naive CD4+ T cells sorted from blood. The source of these receptors is a man aged 25-40 years in good health. CDR3s include the opening cysteine and the closing phenylalanine or tryptophan. The D gene is left open where the match is weak. For some rows the clone size is stated as once, few or many, or as a class when expanded; others skip it.

V	size	D	J	CDR3	DNA
TRBV18	NA	NA	TRBJ1-4	CASSPSGGIEKLFF	TGTGCCAGCTCACCAAGTGGGGGGATCGAAAAACTGTTTTTT
TRBV7-9	NA	TRBD2	TRBJ2-4	CASSLPTAGRGAKNIQYF	TGTGCCAGCAGCTTACCCACTGCAGGGAGGGGAGCCAAAAACATTCAGTACTTC
TRBV6-5	few	NA	TRBJ1-1	CASSYSGLLNTEAFF	TGTGCCAGCAGTTACTCGGGACTGCTGAACACTGAAGCTTTCTTT
TRBV2	NA	NA	TRBJ1-2	CASRQYYGYTF	TGTGCCAGCAGACAGTACTATGGCTACACCTTC
TRBV29-1	NA	TRBD1	TRBJ2-7	CSVGQGHSYEQYF	TGCAGCGTTGGACAGGGCCACTCTTACGAGCAGTACTTC
TRBV5-1	NA	TRBD2	TRBJ2-3	CASSLIVSGSGTDTQYF	TGCGCCAGCAGCTTGATAGTCAGCGGGAGTGGGACAGATACGCAGTATTTT
TRBV5-1	NA	TRBD1	TRBJ2-1	CASSSNTGTGYSEQFF	TGCGCCAGCAGCTCCAATACCGGGACAGGGTATAGTGAGCAGTTCTTC
TRBV19	NA	NA	TRBJ2-1	CASSIDTLRGAKGEQFF	TGTGCCAGTAGTATAGATACCCTGCGGGGCGCTAAGGGTGAGCAGTTCTTC
TRBV19	NA	NA	TRBJ2-1	CASSGTSSSYNEQFF	TGTGCCAGTAGTGGGACGAGTTCCTCCTACAATGAGCAGTTCTTC
TRBV7-9	NA	NA	TRBJ2-5	CASSFDAAQYF	TGTGCCAGCAGCTTCGACGCCGCCCAGTACTTC
TRBV5-1	NA	TRBD2	TRBJ2-3	CASSPIAGAQDTQYF	TGCGCCAGCAGCCCGATAGCGGGAGCCCAAGATACGCAGTATTTT
TRBV7-3	NA	TRBD1	TRBJ2-3	CASSGQGADTQYF	TGTGCCAGCAGCGGCCAGGGGGCAGATACGCAGTATTTT
TRBV5-1	NA	TRBD1	TRBJ1-4	CASSLGPQGNEKLFF	TGCGCCAGCAGCTTGGGCCCACAGGGGAATGAAAAACTGTTTTTT
TRBV11-2	NA	NA	TRBJ2-7	CASSPNQAATSYEQYF	TGTGCCAGCAGCCCCAATCAGGCGGCTACCTCCTACGAGCAGTACTTC
TRBV18	once	NA	TRBJ1-3	CASFRGGSGNTIYF	TGTGCCAGCTTTCGGGGGGGCTCTGGAAACACCATATATTTT
TRBV9	NA	NA	TRBJ1-1	CASSPGGGLWTTEAFF	TGTGCCAGCAGCCCCGGCGGCGGCCTCTGGACGACTGAAGCTTTCTTT
TRBV5-1	NA	NA	TRBJ1-3	CASSKTGAGNTIYF	TGCGCCAGCTCAAAGACGGGAGCCGGAAACACCATATATTTT
TRBV19	NA	TRBD1	TRBJ2-5	CASSTWTGQETQYF	TGTGCCAGTAGTACCTGGACAGGGCAAGAGACCCAGTACTTC
TRBV9	NA	TRBD1	TRBJ1-3	CASSVSLPGQGNTIYF	TGTGCCAGCAGCGTTTCCCTCCCGGGACAGGGAAACACCATATATTTT
TRBV5-6	once	NA	TRBJ1-5	CASSFHGFNQPQHF	TGTGCCAGCAGCTTTCACGGGTTCAATCAGCCCCAGCATTTT
TRBV2	NA	NA	TRBJ2-7	CASLRELSYEQYF	TGTGCCAGCCTCCGGGAACTTTCATACGAGCAGTACTTC
TRBV7-2	NA	NA	TRBJ1-5	CASSSTTGNQPQHF	TGTGCCAGCAGCTCAACGACAGGCAATCAGCCCCAGCATTTT
TRBV6-4	once	TRBD2	TRBJ2-1	CASSELAGGAYNEQFF	TGTGCCAGCAGTGAACTAGCGGGAGGGGCATACAATGAGCAGTTCTTC
TRBV4-1	NA	TRBD2	TRBJ2-5	CASSQPAGERETQYF	TGCGCCAGCAGCCAACCAGCGGGAGAAAGAGAGACCCAGTACTTC
TRBV28	NA	NA	TRBJ2-7	CASSFGYGVSREQYF	TGTGCCAGCAGTTTCGGATATGGAGTTAGCCGCGAGCAGTACTTC
TRBV15	NA	TRBD2	TRBJ2-2	CATGVAGEAGELFF	TGTGCCACGGGGGTAGCGGGAGAGGCCGGGGAGCTGTTTTTT
TRBV11-2	NA	NA	TRBJ2-3	CASSGGPYITDTQYF	TGTGCCAGCAGCGGGGGTCCTTATATCACAGATACGCAGTATTTT
TRBV9	NA	NA	TRBJ2-3	CASSPYAYGTDTQYF	TGTGCCAGCAGCCCGTACGCGTACGGGACGGATACGCAGTATTTT
TRBV11-3	NA	NA	TRBJ2-1	CASSHRRAPYNEQFF	TGTGCCAGCAGCCATCGGAGGGCCCCCTACAATGAGCAGTTCTTC
TRBV5-8	NA	NA	TRBJ1-1	CASRPGGTEAFF	TGTGCCAGCAGACCCGGGGGGACTGAAGCTTTCTTT
TRBV2	NA	NA	TRBJ1-2	CASSEGEVAGYTF	TGTGCCAGCAGCGAAGGGGAGGTGGCTGGCTACACCTTC